The 12 T cell receptor beta chains below come from one sample, sequenced in a study of T-cell memory formation after mild COVID-19. TCRdb re-analysed the 5' RACE reads in MiXCR, keeping a single row per CDR3 protein. Of nearly 350,000 distinct CDR3 sequences in the sample, about an eighth are singletons; the top ten hold around 21%. Material: PBMCs or a T cell subset sorted from them (not recorded which). The receptors were sampled from a man aged 18-30 years who had mild COVID-19 (a few samples of this study predate the infection). Cell type and time point are not known.

There are a few counts of this clonotype. The rearrangement uses TRBV7-2 and TRBJ2-3; 8 nucleotides agree with TRBD2. This CDR3 has 16 amino acids. CDR1 and CDR2 from the germline V gene are SGHTA and FQGNSA. V lost 2 bases, J lost 4 bases, and 8 bases stayed unmatched. Written as DNA, the CDR3 is TGTGCCAGCAGCTTATTTATGCGGGAGGTAGCAGATACGCAGTATTTT. Translating it yields CASSLFMREVADTQYF.

This clonotype has only a few counts. The chain has TRBV5-1 and TRBJ1-1; 9 bases agree with TRBD1. The J segment lost 5 bases and the V segment lost 5 bases, leaving 10 bases of the junction unmatched. The CDR3 runs 15 residues. Per germline, CDR1 SGHRS and CDR2 YFSETQ. CDR3 nucleotides: TGCGCCAGCAGGGCACCGGGACAGGGAGTAACTGAAGCTTTCTTT. It translates to CASRAPGQGVTEAFF.

This clonotype was seen more than once but under ten times. The V gene is TRBV7-2, the J gene TRBJ2-5; tentative D call: TRBD1 (6 bases). The CDR3 covers 15 residues. In germline, CDR1 is SGHTA, CDR2 FQGNSA. V dropped 4 bases and J dropped 5 bases, with 17 bases sitting between them. The chain's CDR3 is CASSSRWTVAETQYF. The CDR3 region has the DNA TGTGCCAGCAGCTCGCGGTGGACAGTGGCCGAGACCCAGTACTTC. Complete variable domain (other parts from reference TRBV7-2 and TRBJ2-5): GAGVSQSPSNKVTEKGKDVELRCDPISGHTALYWYRQSLGQGLEFLIYFQGNSAPDKSGLPSDRFSAERTGGSVSTLTIQRTQQEDSAVYLCASSSRWTVAETQYFGPGTRLLVL.

This clonotype was detected only a few times. The V and J genes are TRBV6-1 and TRBJ2-5; TRBD1 might be the D (7 bases). The CDR3 spans 15 residues. Germline-derived CDR1 and CDR2 are MNHNS and SASEGT. Trimming cost V 1 base and J 1 base, with 10 bases left between them. The CDR3: CASSEVQGGQETQYF. The DNA for the CDR3 is TGTGCCAGCAGTGAAGTCCAGGGGGGCCAAGAGACCCAGTACTTC.

V usage is TRBV12-3 or TRBV12-4 and J usage is TRBJ1-5, with D unclear. The CDR3 covers 14 residues. The V and J ends lost 5 bases and 2 bases respectively, with 10 bases between them. DNA of the CDR3: TGTGCCAGCAGTCCATATTCAGGCAATCAGCCCCAGCATTTT. It codes for CASSPYSGNQPQHF.

This rearrangement joins TRBV9 to TRBJ2-5; 12 bases line up with TRBD2. Germline CDR1 and CDR2: SGDLS and YYNGEE. Germline trimming cut 3 bases from V and 7 bases from J; bases unmatched to any gene: 13. This CDR3 region has 17 residues. DNA for the CDR3: TGTGCCAGCAGCGACTGGACTAGCGGGATACGGGTCTGGACCCAGTACTTC. Translated: CASSDWTSGIRVWTQYF.

This clonotype came up a few times. The chain has TRBV11-1 and TRBJ1-1, with TRBD1 matching over 7 bases. The CDR3 extends over 13 amino acids. Per germline, CDR1 SGHAT and CDR2 FQDESV (reference sequence). J was trimmed by 6 bases and V by 7 bases; bases with no gene match: 8. CDR3 coding DNA: TGTGCCAGCATGACAGGGCCTATGGCTGAAGCTTTCTTT. Its protein product is CASMTGPMAEAFF.

The chain joins TRBV29-1 to TRBJ2-1; D uncertain. The CDR3 runs 14 residues. The germline V gene encodes CDR1 SQVTM and CDR2 ANQGSEA. Trimming cost V 3 bases and J 9 bases, with 18 bases left between them. The CDR3: CSVDVRTRWGEQFF. CDR3 nucleotide sequence: TGCAGCGTTGATGTGAGGACCCGGTGGGGTGAGCAGTTCTTC.

In its sample, this clonotype was seen a few times. The rearrangement links TRBV6-2 or TRBV6-3 to TRBJ1-1; D may be TRBD1 (6 bases). The CDR3 is made up of 15 amino acids. The germline V and J ends were trimmed by 8 bases and 0 bases, with 16 bases remaining between them. Germline loops: CDR1 MNHEY, CDR2 SVGEGT. The CDR3: CASALAGDMNTEAFF. The CDR3, as DNA: TGTGCCAGCGCCCTGGCCGGGGACATGAACACTGAAGCTTTCTTT.

By share, this clonotype ranks as medium-sized. The chain has TRBV5-1 and TRBJ2-4, with TRBD1 as a possible D gene (7 bases). This CDR3 is built from 14 residues. The germline V gene has CDR1 SGHRS and CDR2 YFSETQ. With 0 bases removed from V and 6 bases from J, the gap between germline ends came to 10 bases. This CDR3 reads CASSLGQGGNIQYF. In DNA form, the CDR3 reads TGCGCCAGCAGCTTGGGCCAGGGGGGAAACATTCAGTACTTC.

The rearrangement links TRBV27 to TRBJ2-5; D possibly corresponds to TRBD1 (6 bases). CDR1 is MNHEY and CDR2 is SMNVEV in the germline V gene (reference sequence). The CDR3 is 15 amino acids. The V gene lost 5 bases and the J gene lost 5 bases, with 18 bases spanning the gap. CDR3 coding DNA: TGTGCCAGCAGTCCCAGCTCCAGGGGTAGGGAGACCCAGTACTTC. It translates to CASSPSSRGRETQYF.

V usage is TRBV6-5 and J usage is TRBJ1-1; 8 nucleotides align to TRBD1. The CDR3 spans 16 residues. CDR1 MNHEY and CDR2 SVGAGI come from the germline V gene. Germline trimming cut 2 bases from V and 7 bases from J; bases unmatched to any gene: 12. The CDR3 is CASSYRDGRGLGEAFF. The CDR3 DNA is TGTGCCAGCAGTTACCGGGATGGCAGGGGGCTTGGTGAAGCTTTCTTT.